Below, 28 T cell receptor beta chains from the same sample are listed, as sequenced in a study of cytotoxic CD8 clonotypes in ibrutinib-treated CLL. Clones were sequenced by immunoSEQ multiplex PCR, and TCRdb holds only the in-frame ones, with some missing. The top ten clones hold roughly a quarter of a sample with 53,000 or so clones, 54% of them seen once. Sample: PBMCs, taken at disease progression, from a patient treated with ibrutinib. The source is a human donor with chronic lymphocytic leukemia.

The chain carries TRBV28 and TRBJ2-7; TRBD1 matches 9 bases. CDR3 length equals 12 residues. CDR1 is MDHEN, CDR2 SYDVKM, per germline. V lost 3 bases, J lost 12 bases, and 6 bases stayed unmatched. This CDR3 reads CASSLGDRVGYF. The CDR3 region has the DNA TGTGCCAGCAGTTTGGGGGACAGGGTCGGGTACTTC.

This sequence joins TRBV7-8 and TRBJ1-1; D possibly corresponds to TRBD1 (6 bases). The CDR3 covers 11 residues. CDR1 and CDR2 from the germline V gene are SGHVS and FQNEAQ. Trimming took off 4 bases at V and 10 bases at J, with 10 bases between the two ends. DNA for the CDR3: TGTGCCAGCAGCTCAACAGGGTTAGCTTTCTTT. It yields the protein CASSSTGLAFF.

V and J are TRBV15 and TRBJ2-5, with 7 bases matching TRBD1. Germline V gene data show CDR1 as LNHNV and CDR2 as YYDKDF (reference sequence). Germline trimming cut 3 bases from V and 1 base from J; bases unmatched to any gene: 2. The CDR3 sequence is 14 residues long. CDR3 in amino acids: CATSRGQSQETQYF. The CDR3 coding sequence is TGTGCCACCAGCAGGGGACAGAGCCAAGAGACCCAGTACTTC.

The J gene is TRBJ1-3, the V gene TRBV27; D is perhaps TRBD1 (6 bases). Germline-derived CDR1 and CDR2 are MNHEY and SMNVEV (reference sequence). The CDR3 loop spans 14 amino acids. Trimming left V 6 bases short and J 0 bases short, with 9 bases between. The CDR3 is CASSWTASGNTIYF. In nucleotides, the CDR3 is TGTGCCAGCAGCTGGACAGCCTCTGGAAACACCATATATTTT.

The chain combines TRBV4-1 with TRBJ1-4; D uncertain. The CDR3 loop spans 13 amino acids. Germline V gene sequence: CDR1 MGHRA, CDR2 YSYEKL. V lost 0 bases and J lost 8, with 7 bases in between. The CDR3 region is CASSQDPSEKLFF. In DNA form, the CDR3 reads TGCGCCAGCAGCCAAGATCCTAGCGAAAAACTGTTTTTT.

The chain recombines TRBV7-9 with TRBJ1-4; a possible D gene is TRBD1 (5 bases). V was shortened by 2 bases and J by 0 bases, with 13 bases between the two germline ends. Germline-derived CDR1 and CDR2 are SEHNR and FQNEAQ (reference sequence). The CDR3 loop spans 17 amino acids. The CDR3 region has the DNA TGTGCCAGCAGCTTAAGGGCAGGGACTGCAACTAATGAAAAACTGTTTTTT. Its translation is CASSLRAGTATNEKLFF.

This clone has a handful of counts. The J gene is TRBJ1-2, the V gene TRBV7-2; D is unresolved. V lost 3 bases and J 9 bases, leaving 8 bases between the germline ends. CDR3 length: 11 residues. Germline V gene sequence: CDR1 SGHTA, CDR2 FQGNSA. CDR3 loop: CASSFERSYTF. The DNA for the CDR3 is TGTGCCAGCAGCTTCGAACGGAGCTACACCTTC.

This rearrangement joins TRBV19 to TRBJ1-4, with D unresolved. The CDR3 covers 13 residues. From germline, CDR1 is LNHDA and CDR2 SQIVND (reference sequence). Deletions cut 2 bases from V and 4 bases from J, with 5 bases between. CDR3 region: CASSIRINEKLFF. The DNA of the CDR3 is TGTGCCAGTAGTATAAGGATTAATGAAAAACTGTTTTTT.

V gene TRBV6-6 combines with J gene TRBJ2-7; 9 bases match TRBD1. CDR3 length equals 16 residues. V was clipped by 0 bases and J by 3 bases; unmatched bases: 6. The V gene's germline CDR1 is MNHNY and CDR2 SVGAGI (reference sequence). The CDR3 DNA is TGTGCCAGCAGTTACTCGATGGGACAGGGAGTCTACGAGCAGTACTTC. This translates into CASSYSMGQGVYEQYF.

The table lists this clone with a few counts. The chain links TRBV27 to TRBJ2-5; 9 bases are a match to TRBD1. Unmatched junction bases numbered 4, after V lost 6 bases and J lost 5 bases. The length of the CDR3 is 13 residues. Per germline, CDR1 MNHEY and CDR2 SMNVEV (reference sequence). CDR3 region: CASRGQGGETQYF. CDR3 sequence (DNA): TGTGCCAGCAGGGGACAGGGTGGGGAGACCCAGTACTTC.

The chain joins TRBV28 to TRBJ1-5; 10 bases align to TRBD1. Unmatched junction bases numbered 10, after V lost 6 bases and J lost 5 bases. The CDR3 totals 16 residues. Germline V gene data show CDR1 as MDHEN and CDR2 as SYDVKM. The CDR3 sequence is CASRHRDRGRHQPQHF. Here the CDR3 DNA reads TGTGCCAGCAGACACCGGGACAGGGGTCGGCATCAGCCCCAGCATTTT. The full variable domain, with the rest looked up from reference TRBV28 and TRBJ1-5, is DVKVTQSSRYLVKRTGEKVFLECVQDMDHENMFWYRQDPGLGLRLIYFSYDVKMKEKGDIPEGYSVSREKKERFSLILESASTNQTSMYLCASRHRDRGRHQPQHFGDGTRLSIL.

V and J are TRBV10-3 and TRBJ2-5; the D gene is possibly TRBD2 (6 bases). The CDR3 contains 17 residues. Germline CDR1 ENHRY, CDR2 SYGVKD. V lost 0 bases, J lost 4 bases, and 18 bases lay in between. The CDR3 DNA sequence: TGTGCCATCAGTGAGTCTGTTGGGAACGGGGGAAGAGAGACCCAGTACTTC. Its protein is CAISESVGNGGRETQYF.

This clone was counted at least ten times. This CDR3 reads CASSRTGMNTEAFF. In DNA form, the CDR3 reads TGTGCCAGCAGCAGGACAGGGATGAACACTGAAGCTTTCTTT. The chain combines TRBV5-5 with TRBJ1-1; 8 bases map to TRBD1. With V trimmed by 4 bases and J by 0 bases, 2 bases remained unmatched. The CDR3 loop spans 14 amino acids. CDR1 and CDR2 (germline): SGHKS, YYEKEE (reference sequence).

This sequence joins TRBV28 and TRBJ2-2; 8 bases line up with TRBD1. V lost 6 bases, J lost 1 base, and 4 bases stayed unmatched. Per germline, CDR1 MDHEN and CDR2 SYDVKM. CDR3 length: 15 amino acids. CDR3 in amino acids: CASRHDRGNTGELFF. CDR3 sequence (DNA): TGTGCCAGCAGACACGACAGGGGGAACACCGGGGAGCTGTTTTTT.

This clone was detected a few times. This chain connects TRBV6-5 to TRBJ2-1; weak D call: TRBD1 (5 bases). Looked up from germline, CDR1 is MNHEY and CDR2 is SVGAGI. The CDR3 is 15 amino acids. The V end was cut by 4 bases, the J end by 0 bases, with 10 bases between. The CDR3 region is CASSLTASSYNEQFF. The CDR3 DNA sequence: TGTGCCAGCAGTTTGACAGCGAGCTCCTACAATGAGCAGTTCTTC.

Concerning this clone: One junction end disagrees with the germline gene, perhaps due to a read error. This chain links TRBV7-8 with TRBJ2-1; TRBD2 agrees at 10 bases. Per germline, CDR1 SGHVS and CDR2 FQNEAQ. The CDR3 runs 15 residues. This chain's CDR3 is CASSVAGGTYNEQFF. The CDR3 coding sequence is TGTGCCAGCAGCGTAGCGGGAGGTACCTACAATGAGCAGTTCTTC.

V gene TRBV5-3 combines with J gene TRBJ2-3, with 8 bases identical to TRBD1. TRBV5-3 falls under the ORF class, with uncertain function. V trimming: 8 bases; J trimming: 3 bases; junction bases outside the gene matches: 8. The CDR3 runs to 14 residues. The CDR3 here is CASSSRQGTDTQYF. The CDR3 bases are TGTGCCAGCAGTTCGAGACAGGGGACAGATACGCAGTATTTT.

This sequence joins TRBV7-8 and TRBJ2-7; D gene uncertain. With 1 base removed from V and 4 bases from J, the gap between germline ends came to 8 bases. CDR1 is SGHVS, CDR2 FQNEAQ, per germline. There are 13 residues in the CDR3. The CDR3 bases are TGTGCCAGCAGCTTAGAAGTGGTGTACGAGCAGTACTTC. This encodes CASSLEVVYEQYF. The variable domain in full, with the rest retrieved from reference TRBV7-8 and TRBJ2-7, is GAGVSQSPRYKVAKRGQDVALRCDPISGHVSLFWYQQALGQGPEFLTYFQNEAQLDKSGLPSDRFFAERPEGSVSTLKIQRTQQEDSAVYLCASSLEVVYEQYFGPGTRLTVT.

The chain carries TRBV6-1 and TRBJ1-6, with D maybe TRBD1 (5 bases). V shed 1 base and J shed 13 bases, with 8 bases lying between them. Per the germline V gene, CDR1 is MNHNS and CDR2 is SASEGT. The CDR3 is made up of 12 amino acids. The DNA of the CDR3 is TGTGCCAGCAGTGAAGGGGGGACTCCCCTCCACTTT. This codes for CASSEGGTPLHF.

V is TRBV6-5 and J is TRBJ1-4; D is unresolved. The V end lost 2 bases, the J end lost 4 bases, and 11 bases lay between the germline ends. In germline, CDR1 is MNHEY, CDR2 SVGAGI. This CDR3 region has 15 residues. The CDR3 reads CASSYGPYFNEKLFF. CDR3 coding DNA: TGTGCCAGCAGTTACGGGCCCTACTTTAATGAAAAACTGTTTTTT.

This clone was recorded a few times. The chain recombines TRBV7-2 with TRBJ1-2, with TRBD1 matching 9 bases. From germline, CDR1 is SGHTA and CDR2 FQGNSA. The CDR3 contains 15 residues. V was clipped by 1 base and J by 7 bases; unmatched bases: 7. CDR3 bases: TGTGCCAGCAGCTTAGGGGACAGGGTGACCCTTGGCTACACCTTC. Residues: CASSLGDRVTLGYTF.

This clone was detected only a few times. The chain couples TRBV30 to TRBJ1-5; 9 positions match TRBD1. The V and J ends lost 1 base and 5 bases, in that order; junction bases with no gene match: 6. The CDR3 consists of 15 residues. Germline V gives CDR1 GTSNPN, CDR2 SVGIG (reference sequence). Here the CDR3 reads CAWSAGQGIDQPQHF. CDR3 DNA: TGTGCCTGGAGTGCGGGACAGGGTATTGATCAGCCCCAGCATTTT.

This chain links TRBV15 with TRBJ2-2; D tentatively reads TRBD1 or TRBD2 (6 bases each). Germline CDR1 is LNHNV and CDR2 is YYDKDF (reference sequence). V lost 7 bases and J 5 bases, leaving 26 bases between the germline ends. This CDR3 is 18 amino acids long. The CDR3 sequence: CATIQAGEAGAWTGELFF. CDR3 bases: TGTGCCACCATTCAAGCAGGGGAGGCAGGGGCTTGGACCGGGGAGCTGTTTTTT.

This clone was counted only a few times. The genes are TRBV18 and TRBJ2-2; possibly TRBD1 for D (6 bases). The V end was cut by 1 base, the J end by 6 bases, with 6 bases between. The CDR3 is 13 residues long. CDR1 is KGHSH and CDR2 is LQKENI in the germline V gene. In DNA, the CDR3 is TGTGCCAGCTCACCACAGGGGGCCGGGGAGCTGTTTTTT. This encodes CASSPQGAGELFF.

The CDR3 sequence is CAWGAKGSQPQHF. CDR3 nucleotide sequence: TGTGCCTGGGGGGCTAAGGGGAGTCAGCCCCAGCATTTT. The chain has TRBV30 and TRBJ1-5, with D possibly matching TRBD1 (5 bases). Germline assignment: CDR1 GTSNPN and CDR2 SVGIG (reference sequence). CDR3 length: 13 amino acids. Trimming left V 5 bases short and J 6 bases short, with 14 bases between.

As to this clone: The same CDR3 can be traced to other DNA sequences in this sample. The chain recombines TRBV5-6 with TRBJ2-7; perhaps TRBD2 as D (5 bases). Deletions cut 0 bases from V and 0 bases from J, with 7 bases between. In germline, CDR1 is SGHDT, CDR2 YYEEEE. This CDR3 contains 14 residues. The CDR3 loop reads CASSLGGSSYEQYF. The CDR3 DNA reads TGTGCCAGCAGCTTGGGAGGGAGCTCCTACGAGCAGTACTTC. Drawing the rest from reference TRBV5-6 and TRBJ2-7, the complete variable domain is DAGVTQSPTHLIKTRGQQVTLRCSPKSGHDTVSWYQQALGQGPQFIFQYYEEEERQRGNFPDRFSGHQFPNYSSELNVNALLLGDSALYLCASSLGGSSYEQYFGPGTRLTVT.

The chain is built from TRBV28 and TRBJ1-2; D may be TRBD1 (5 bases). This CDR3 is built from 15 residues. V was shortened by 2 bases and J by 4 bases, with 14 bases between the two germline ends. Germline lookup yields CDR1 MDHEN and CDR2 SYDVKM. The DNA for the CDR3 is TGTGCCAGCAGTTTAGTGGGGACTGGGGGCTATGGCTACACCTTC. As protein: CASSLVGTGGYGYTF.

The V gene is TRBV6-5, the J gene TRBJ1-1, with 7 bases identical to TRBD1. The junction had 7 bases not matched to a gene; V was cut back by 5 bases and J by 1 base. Germline V gene lookup returns CDR1 MNHEY and CDR2 SVGAGI. This CDR3 has 15 amino acids. The CDR3 nucleotides read TGTGCCAGCAGTAGCCCGGGACAGCCGAACACTGAAGCTTTCTTT. It codes for CASSSPGQPNTEAFF.